Below, 14 T cell receptor beta chains from the same sample are listed, as sequenced in a study of cytomegalovirus exposure and HLA in healthy donors. Only in-frame clones appear in the TCRdb table, and some are missing; sequencing was by immunoSEQ multiplex PCR. Among roughly 120,000 clones listed, 85% were seen once. The specimen was PBMCs. These receptors originate from a woman aged 25 to 39 in good health and CMV-seronegative.

V is TRBV7-2 and J is TRBJ2-7, with TRBD2 identical over 12 bases. This CDR3 is 16 amino acids long. With 1 base clipped from V and 3 bases from J, the junction kept 4 bases outside the gene matches. From germline, CDR1 is SGHTA and CDR2 FQGNSA. The chain's CDR3 is CASSLGLAGGNYEQYF. The CDR3 DNA reads as TGTGCCAGCAGCTTAGGGCTAGCGGGGGGGAACTACGAGCAGTACTTC.

The rearrangement links TRBV21-1 to TRBJ2-7; TRBD1 reflects the table's D call only, with no check against the DNA. TRBV21-1 is an annotated pseudogene. This CDR3 has 20 amino acids. CDR3 loop: CASSPLSPPGPGQWTYEQYF. Here the CDR3 DNA reads TGTGCCAGCAGTCCTTTATCCCCGCCGGGGCCGGGACAGTGGACCTACGAGCAGTACTTC.

V usage is TRBV14 and J usage is TRBJ2-7, with D perhaps matching TRBD2 (5 bases). Deletions cut 1 base from V and 0 bases from J, with 13 bases between. This CDR3 region has 16 residues. Germline CDR1 and CDR2: SGHDN and FVKESK. CDR3 coding DNA: TGTGCCAGCAGCCAAGCGGGAAGCCCCAGCTCCTACGAGCAGTACTTC. The encoded protein is CASSQAGSPSSYEQYF.

This CDR3 reads CASSLTGSRNYGYTF. The CDR3 bases are TGTGCCAGCAGCTTGACAGGATCCCGAAACTATGGCTACACCTTC. The rearrangement uses TRBV7-3 and TRBJ1-2; TRBD1 is a possible D gene (6 bases). The V end lost 3 bases, the J end lost 2 bases, and 13 bases lay between the germline ends. This CDR3 has 15 residues. Looked up from germline, CDR1 is SGHTA and CDR2 is FQGTGA.

The table lists this clone with a few counts. This chain uses TRBV11-2 with TRBJ1-3; no definite D call. Deletions cut 4 bases from V and 0 bases from J, with 7 bases between. The germline gives CDR1 SGHAT, CDR2 FQNNGV. The length of the CDR3 is 14 residues. CDR3 DNA sequence: TGTGCCAGCAGCTCCAGTCGCTCTGGAAACACCATATATTTT. This encodes CASSSSRSGNTIYF.

V is TRBV4-3 and J is TRBJ1-5, with D possibly TRBD1 on 5 matching bases. The CDR3 is 16 residues long. The germline V gene encodes CDR1 LGHNA and CDR2 YSLEER. Trimming shortened V by 0 bases and J by 2 bases, and 11 bases separated the two germline ends. The CDR3 nucleotides are TGCGCCAGCAGCCAAGATCTTCAGGGTGGCAATCAGCCCCAGCATTTT. Translation gives CASSQDLQGGNQPQHF.

This clone appeared once. V is TRBV11-3 and J is TRBJ2-1, with a tentative D call TRBD1 (6 bases). V lost 3 bases, J lost 0 bases, and 21 bases lay in between. The CDR3 consists of 19 residues. Germline-derived CDR1 and CDR2 are SGHNT and YENEEA. CDR3 protein: CASSLSYRDLLSSYNEQFF. CDR3 DNA: TGTGCCAGCAGCTTGAGCTACAGGGACCTTCTAAGCTCCTACAATGAGCAGTTCTTC.

This chain links TRBV25-1 with TRBJ1-1; 7 bases align to TRBD1. The V segment lost 6 bases and the J segment 1 base; nucleotides outside the gene matches: 11. In germline, CDR1 is MGHDK, CDR2 SYGVNS. The CDR3 is 16 amino acids. The CDR3 nucleotides read TGTGCCAGCAGCCGCGGGACAGCCCTAGGGAACACTGAAGCTTTCTTT. Its protein is CASSRGTALGNTEAFF.

V gene TRBV5-5 combines with J gene TRBJ2-6; TRBD1 agrees at 12 bases. Germline CDR1 SGHKS, CDR2 YYEKEE (reference sequence). The CDR3 totals 19 residues. J gave up 0 bases and V 0 bases, and 4 bases lay outside the gene matches. The CDR3, as DNA: TGTGCCAGCAGCTTGGCCGGGACAGGGGGCCCCTCTGGGGCCAACGTCCTGACTTTC. It codes for CASSLAGTGGPSGANVLTF.

V is TRBV5-1 and J is TRBJ2-1; D is perhaps TRBD1 (6 bases). The CDR3 is 15 residues long. The V and J ends lost 4 bases and 2 bases respectively, with 13 bases between them. The germline gives CDR1 SGHRS, CDR2 YFSETQ. This CDR3 reads CASSRTGTTYNEQFF. CDR3 bases: TGCGCCAGCAGCCGCACCGGGACAACCTACAATGAGCAGTTCTTC.

V is TRBV7-9 and J is TRBJ1-3, with unresolved D. The germline V and J ends were trimmed by 3 bases and 0 bases, with 6 bases remaining between them. The CDR3 is 14 residues long. Germline CDR1 and CDR2: SEHNR and FQNEAQ (reference sequence). The chain's CDR3 is CASSLDYSGNTIYF. As DNA, the CDR3 is TGTGCCAGCAGCTTGGACTACTCTGGAAACACCATATATTTT.

The rearrangement links TRBV30 to TRBJ2-3, with a weak D call TRBD1 (5 bases). CDR3 length equals 14 residues. V was pared by 3 bases and J by 6 bases, with 16 bases between. The germline CDR1 and CDR2 sequences are GTSNPN and SVGIG (reference sequence). CDR3 DNA sequence: TGTGCCTGGAGAAAGGGGCCGAGAGGCGATACGCAGTATTTT. Protein: CAWRKGPRGDTQYF. Supplemented by reference TRBV30 and TRBJ2-3, the full variable domain reads SQTIHQWPATLVQPVGSPLSLECTVEGTSNPNLYWYRQAAGRGLQLLFYSVGIGQISSEVPQNLSASRPQDRQFILSSKKLLLSDSGFYLCAWRKGPRGDTQYFGPGTRLTVL.

The V and J genes are TRBV19 and TRBJ1-5; TRBD1 matches 7 bases. The germline V gene has CDR1 LNHDA and CDR2 SQIVND (reference sequence). Trimming cost V 8 bases and J 3 bases; bases outside gene matches: 10. This CDR3 contains 15 residues. Here the CDR3 reads CASADRAFINQPQHF. CDR3 nucleotide sequence: TGTGCCAGTGCTGACAGGGCATTCATCAATCAGCCCCAGCATTTT.

The chain recombines TRBV19 with TRBJ1-5, with D perhaps TRBD1 (5 bases). CDR1 is LNHDA and CDR2 is SQIVND in the germline V gene (reference sequence). CDR3 length: 15 amino acids. V lost 2 bases to trimming and J lost 0 bases, with 8 bases between them. DNA for the CDR3: TGTGCCAGTAGTATACAGGGATATAGCAATCAGCCCCAGCATTTT. It is translated as CASSIQGYSNQPQHF. Based on the CDR3 plus reference TRBV19 and TRBJ1-5, the full variable domain is DGGITQSPKYLFRKEGQNVTLSCEQNLNHDAMYWYRQDPGQGLRLIYYSQIVNDFQKGDIAEGYSVSREKKESFPLTVTSAQKNPTAFYLCASSIQGYSNQPQHFGDGTRLSIL.